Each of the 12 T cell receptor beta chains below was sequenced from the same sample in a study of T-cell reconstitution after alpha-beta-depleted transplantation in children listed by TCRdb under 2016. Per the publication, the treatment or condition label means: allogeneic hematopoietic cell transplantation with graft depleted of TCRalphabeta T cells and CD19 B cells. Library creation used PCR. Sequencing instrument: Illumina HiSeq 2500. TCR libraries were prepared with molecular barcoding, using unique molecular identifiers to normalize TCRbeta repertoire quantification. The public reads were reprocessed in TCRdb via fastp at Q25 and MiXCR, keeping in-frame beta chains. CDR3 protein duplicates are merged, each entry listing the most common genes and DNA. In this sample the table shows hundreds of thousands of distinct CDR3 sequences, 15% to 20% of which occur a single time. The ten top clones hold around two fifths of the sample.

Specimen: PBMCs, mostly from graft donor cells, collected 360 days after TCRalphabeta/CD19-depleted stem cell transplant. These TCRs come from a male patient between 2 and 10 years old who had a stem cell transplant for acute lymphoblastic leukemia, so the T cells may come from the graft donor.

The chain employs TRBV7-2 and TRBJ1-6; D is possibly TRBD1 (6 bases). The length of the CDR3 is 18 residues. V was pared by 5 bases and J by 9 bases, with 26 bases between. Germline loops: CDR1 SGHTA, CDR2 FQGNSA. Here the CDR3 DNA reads TGTGCCAGCAGCCTAGGGCCCCGGACAGCCACTAGAAGTTCACCCCTCCACTTT. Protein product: CASSLGPRTATRSSPLHF.

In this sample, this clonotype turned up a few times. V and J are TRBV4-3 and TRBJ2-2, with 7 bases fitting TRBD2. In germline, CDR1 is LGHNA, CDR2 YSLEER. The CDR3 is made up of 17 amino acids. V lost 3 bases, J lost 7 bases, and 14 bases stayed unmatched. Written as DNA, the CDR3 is TGCGCCAGCAGCCAGGACTGGACTAGGGATCAGGTCGGGGAGCTGTTTTTT. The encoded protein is CASSQDWTRDQVGELFF.

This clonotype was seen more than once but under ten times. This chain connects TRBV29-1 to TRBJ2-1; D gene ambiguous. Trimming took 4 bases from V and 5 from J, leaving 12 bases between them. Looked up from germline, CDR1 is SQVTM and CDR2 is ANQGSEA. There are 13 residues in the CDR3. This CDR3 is CSVAEIRDNEQFF. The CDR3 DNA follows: TGCAGCGTTGCTGAAATTAGGGACAATGAGCAGTTCTTC.

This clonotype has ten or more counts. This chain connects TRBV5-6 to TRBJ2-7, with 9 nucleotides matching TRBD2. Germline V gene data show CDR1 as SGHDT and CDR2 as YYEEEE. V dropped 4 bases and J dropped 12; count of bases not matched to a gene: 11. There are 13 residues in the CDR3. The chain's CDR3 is CASSPIEREAPYF. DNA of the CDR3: TGTGCCAGCAGCCCCATTGAGCGGGAGGCCCCGTACTTC.

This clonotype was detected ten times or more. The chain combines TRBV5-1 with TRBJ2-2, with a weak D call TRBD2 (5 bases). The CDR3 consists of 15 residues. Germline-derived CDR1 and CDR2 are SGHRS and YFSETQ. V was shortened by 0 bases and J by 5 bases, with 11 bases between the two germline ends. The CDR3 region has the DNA TGCGCCAGCAGCTTGGCCGAGGGTCCGACCGGGGAGCTGTTTTTT. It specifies CASSLAEGPTGELFF.

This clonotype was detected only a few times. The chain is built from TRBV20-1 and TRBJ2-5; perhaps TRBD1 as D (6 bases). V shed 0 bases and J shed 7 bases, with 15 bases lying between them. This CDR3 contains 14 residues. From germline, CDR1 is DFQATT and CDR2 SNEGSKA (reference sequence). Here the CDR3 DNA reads TGCAGTGCTAGAGAGGCATACAGGGTTGGGACCCAGTACTTC. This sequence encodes CSAREAYRVGTQYF.

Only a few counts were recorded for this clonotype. The CDR3 DNA follows: TGCAGCGCCAGAAGCAGGGGGCAGGGTATAGATTCACCCCTCCACTTT. It is translated as CSARSRGQGIDSPLHF. The gene calls are TRBV29-1 and TRBJ1-6, with TRBD1 matching 8 bases. Per the germline V gene, CDR1 is SQVTM and CDR2 is ANQGSEA. J lost 8 bases, V lost 7 bases, and 16 bases had no gene match. The CDR3 is 16 residues long.

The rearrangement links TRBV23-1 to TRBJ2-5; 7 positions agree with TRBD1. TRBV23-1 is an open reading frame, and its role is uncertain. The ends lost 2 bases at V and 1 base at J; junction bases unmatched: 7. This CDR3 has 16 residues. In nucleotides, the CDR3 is TGCGCCAGCAGTCAACCCGGGACAGTTCCCCAAGAGACCCAGTACTTC. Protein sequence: CASSQPGTVPQETQYF.

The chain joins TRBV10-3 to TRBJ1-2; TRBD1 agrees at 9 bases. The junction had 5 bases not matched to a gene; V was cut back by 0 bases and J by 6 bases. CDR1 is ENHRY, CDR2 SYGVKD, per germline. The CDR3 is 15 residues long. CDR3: CAISESMTGGDGYTF. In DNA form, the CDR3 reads TGTGCCATCAGTGAGTCGATGACAGGGGGAGATGGCTACACCTTC.

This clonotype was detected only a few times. The CDR3 sequence is CASSSSTNSRVSGANVLTF. As DNA, the CDR3 is TGCGCCAGCAGCTCGAGTACGAACTCCAGGGTTTCTGGGGCCAACGTCCTGACTTTC. The V gene is TRBV5-1, the J gene TRBJ2-6; possibly TRBD1 for D (5 bases). Germline V gene lookup returns CDR1 SGHRS and CDR2 YFSETQ. With 3 bases removed from V and 1 base from J, the gap between germline ends came to 20 bases. CDR3 length equals 19 residues.

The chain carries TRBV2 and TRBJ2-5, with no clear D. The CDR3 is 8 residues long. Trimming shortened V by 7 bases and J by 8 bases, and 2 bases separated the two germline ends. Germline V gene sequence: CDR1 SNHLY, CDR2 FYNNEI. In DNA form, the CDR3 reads TGTGCCAGCAATACCCAGTACTTC. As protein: CASNTQYF.

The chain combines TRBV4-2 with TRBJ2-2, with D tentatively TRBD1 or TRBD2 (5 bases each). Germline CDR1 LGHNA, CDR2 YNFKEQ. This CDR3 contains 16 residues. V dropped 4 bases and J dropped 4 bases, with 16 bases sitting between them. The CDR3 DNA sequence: TGTGCCAGCAGCCCCGGCGCAGCAGGGAGCACCGGGGAGCTGTTTTTT. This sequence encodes CASSPGAAGSTGELFF.